The T cell receptor (beta chain) described here comes from a study of CD8 T cells in ankylosing spondylitis. The TCR beta libraries were generated through quantitative 5'-RACE incorporating molecular barcodes. TCRdb ran MiXCR on the 5' RACE reads and lists one entry per CDR3 protein. The table shows under 950,000 distinct CDR3 sequences, with under 20% occurring only once. About this clonotype: Its antigen remains unidentified.

General observations from the study: The study identified a TCR beta motif of roughly eight highly homologous variants that appeared characteristic of ankylosing spondylitis blood.

This sequence originates from a male donor with ankylosing spondylitis. Material: blood, either unsorted or a sorted T cell fraction (not recorded which).

The CDR3 DNA is TGCAGTGCTAGACCCTCGACAGGGTTGCGAACTAATGAAAAACTGTTTTTT. Amino acid sequence: CSARPSTGLRTNEKLFF. The rearrangement uses TRBV20-1 and TRBJ1-4, with 7 bases matching TRBD1. The germline gives CDR1 DFQATT, CDR2 SNEGSKA (reference sequence). The CDR3 runs 17 residues. The trim removed 2 bases at V and 1 base at J, leaving 10 bases unmatched.